This T cell receptor (beta chain) emerged from a study of T-cell memory formation after mild COVID-19. Whole-study context: There were largely donor-specific TCR clusters. General study results and limits: Clones contracting over day 15 to 85 were CD4/CD8 balanced, with later expanders leaning CD4+.

This clonotype has just a few counts. The antigen remains unidentified. Sample barcodes and UMIs were carried by the TCR alpha and TCR beta cDNA libraries that 5'RACE generated with constant-segment primers. In TCRdb, the 5' RACE reads were re-called with MiXCR into one record per CDR3 protein. The sample lists fewer than 150,000 distinct CDR3 sequences, about 6% occurring once. This clonotype originated in an adult woman who had mild COVID-19 (a few samples of this study predate the infection). Cell type and time point are not known. Input material: PBMCs or a T cell subset sorted from them (not recorded which).

CDR3 in amino acids: CASSKIAGEETQYF. The CDR3 bases are TGTGCCAGCAGTAAAATAGCGGGCGAAGAGACCCAGTACTTC. The chain carries TRBV25-1 and TRBJ2-5; 7 bases agree with TRBD2. CDR1 is MGHDK and CDR2 is SYGVNS in the germline V gene. V shed 5 bases, J shed 3 bases, and the junction held 6 bases outside the gene matches. CDR3 size: 14 residues. Filled out from reference TRBV25-1 and TRBJ2-5, the complete variable domain reads EADIYQTPRYLVIGTGKKITLECSQTMGHDKMYWYQQDPGMELHLIHYSYGVNSTEKGDLSSESTVSRIRTEHFPLTLESARPSHTSQYLCASSKIAGEETQYFGPGTRLLVL.